These 2 T cell receptor beta chains were sequenced from one sample in a study of blood T cell repertoires in COVID-19 (dated by TCRdb to 2019 to 2021). The library was made by the immunoSEQ multiplex PCR assay. In TCRdb, the immuneACCESS table is reduced to in-frame sequences with V and J assigned. These tables do not hold every clone; where another copy was compared, an unresolved V gene accounts for under half, and the others remain unexplained. For this sample the table gives more than 250,000 clones, of which 85% to 90% were detected only once. The ten largest clones add up to 10% of the sample. The sequencing sample was made of PBMCs or T cells enriched from blood (not recorded which). The source is a woman in her late teens or twenties who had recovered from COVID-19.

The chain links TRBV2 to TRBJ2-2, with 8 nucleotides matching TRBD1. The CDR3 is 15 residues long. The V and J ends lost 7 bases and 4 bases, in that order; junction bases with no gene match: 8. Germline V gene lookup returns CDR1 SNHLY and CDR2 FYNNEI. Written as DNA, the CDR3 is TGTGCCAGCACCGTCGGTACAGGGGGCACCGGGGAGCTGTTTTTT. Translation gives CASTVGTGGTGELFF.

The chain has TRBV2 and TRBJ2-3; 9 positions match TRBD1. This CDR3 contains 15 residues. Germline CDR1 reads SNHLY; CDR2 reads FYNNEI. Trimming cost V 1 base and J 1 base; bases outside gene matches: 0. The CDR3 sequence is CASSEGDRGTDTQYF. The CDR3 DNA is TGTGCCAGCAGTGAAGGGGACAGGGGCACAGATACGCAGTATTTT.